Each of the 16 T cell receptor beta chains below was sequenced from the same sample in a study of cytomegalovirus exposure and HLA in healthy donors. The PCR was carried out with 60 Vbeta primers and 13 Jbeta primers. Clones were read by immunoSEQ multiplex PCR, and TCRdb kept only the in-frame ones, dropping some. The sample has about 80,000 clones, around 75% seen once. The sequencing sample was made of PBMCs. These receptors all come from a woman in her forties in good health and CMV-seronegative.

The rearrangement links TRBV30 to TRBJ2-1; 7 bases match TRBD1. The junction had 1 base not matched to a gene; V was cut back by 3 bases and J by 2 bases. Germline V gene lookup returns CDR1 GTSNPN and CDR2 SVGIG (reference sequence). The CDR3 totals 13 residues. The CDR3, as DNA: TGTGCCTGGAGCGGACAGGCCTACAATGAGCAGTTCTTC. It is translated as CAWSGQAYNEQFF.

J is TRBJ2-5 and V is TRBV4-3; TRBD2 matches 8 bases. The end of the DNA fits TRBJ2-7 better, so the J call may be wrong. The germline CDR1 and CDR2 sequences are LGHNA and YSLEER. The CDR3 loop spans 13 amino acids. The DNA for the CDR3 is TGCGCCAGCAGCCCGCCGGGGGGGGACGAGCAGTACTTC. Its translation: CASSPPGGDEQYF.

The chain combines TRBV9 with TRBJ1-2, with a possible D match to TRBD1 (6 bases). This CDR3 is 14 amino acids long. Germline loops: CDR1 SGDLS, CDR2 YYNGEE. Trimming took 3 bases from V and 4 from J, leaving 13 bases between them. CDR3 DNA sequence: TGTGCCAGCAGCGCACAGGGATCAGGCTATGGCTACACCTTC. This sequence encodes CASSAQGSGYGYTF.

The rearrangement links TRBV19 to TRBJ2-7; 9 bases align to TRBD1. CDR3 size: 13 residues. V shed 1 base and J 8 bases; nucleotides not matched to a gene: 3. CDR1 LNHDA and CDR2 SQIVND come from the germline V gene (reference sequence). CDR3 nucleotides: TGTGCCAGTAGTATAGTGGGACAGGGACAGCAGTACTTC. Translating gives CASSIVGQGQQYF. Full variable domain (outside the CDR3, taken from reference TRBV19 and TRBJ2-7): DGGITQSPKYLFRKEGQNVTLSCEQNLNHDAMYWYRQDPGQGLRLIYYSQIVNDFQKGDIAEGYSVSREKKESFPLTVTSAQKNPTAFYLCASSIVGQGQQYFGPGTRLTVT.

The DNA of the CDR3 is TGTGCCAGCAGTTTAGGGGGGGTTGGAGCCACTGAAGCTTTCTTT. As protein: CASSLGGVGATEAFF. This chain joins TRBV27 and TRBJ1-1; tentative D call: TRBD1 (5 bases). The V and J ends lost 2 bases and 4 bases respectively, with 14 bases between them. Per germline, CDR1 MNHEY and CDR2 SMNVEV (reference sequence). The CDR3 is 15 amino acids.

The J gene is TRBJ2-3, the V gene TRBV15, with TRBD2 matching over 12 bases. The length of the CDR3 is 17 residues. Germline CDR1 is LNHNV and CDR2 is YYDKDF (reference sequence). The J segment lost 11 bases and the V segment lost 2 bases, leaving 14 bases of the junction unmatched. CDR3 nucleotides: TGTGCCACCAGCAGAAGAGGACTAGCGGGATCACGTCACAGGCAGTATTTT. Encoded protein: CATSRRGLAGSRHRQYF.

This clone appeared a few times. The rearrangement joins TRBV10-3 to TRBJ2-5; 7 bases are a match to TRBD2. Germline loops: CDR1 ENHRY, CDR2 SYGVKD. This CDR3 is built from 15 residues. Unmatched junction bases numbered 5, after V lost 0 bases and J lost 4 bases. The CDR3 protein is CAISESGGKRETQYF. CDR3 nucleotides: TGTGCCATCAGTGAGTCGGGGGGGAAGAGAGAGACCCAGTACTTC.

This chain uses TRBV11-3 with TRBJ2-6, with a weak D call TRBD2 (6 bases). In germline, CDR1 is SGHNT, CDR2 YENEEA. The CDR3 runs to 17 residues. V shed 5 bases and J shed 0 bases, with 14 bases lying between them. Written as DNA, the CDR3 is TGTGCCAGCAGCGTCGGGACTCGTAGCTCTGGGGCCAACGTCCTGACTTTC. As protein: CASSVGTRSSGANVLTF.

This chain joins TRBV10-2 and TRBJ2-2, with TRBD1 identical over 10 bases. The junction had 16 bases not matched to a gene; V was cut back by 2 bases and J by 4 bases. The CDR3 has 20 residues. CDR1 is WSHSY, CDR2 SAAADI, per germline. CDR3 bases: TGCGCCAGCAGTGAGACAGATCTCCGACAGGACAGGGGGGGCACCGGGGAGCTGTTTTTT. Amino acid sequence: CASSETDLRQDRGGTGELFF.

The chain has TRBV9 and TRBJ2-1, with D hard to call. V lost 0 bases and J 9 bases, leaving 4 bases between the germline ends. This CDR3 has 11 amino acids. Per the germline V gene, CDR1 is SGDLS and CDR2 is YYNGEE. This CDR3 is CASSVAGEQFF. CDR3 nucleotide sequence: TGTGCCAGCAGCGTAGCGGGTGAGCAGTTCTTC.

This chain links TRBV5-1 with TRBJ2-1; possibly TRBD1 for D (6 bases). There are 14 residues in the CDR3. Germline assignment: CDR1 SGHRS and CDR2 YFSETQ. The germline V and J ends were trimmed by 4 bases and 7 bases, with 15 bases remaining between them. The CDR3 nucleotides are TGCGCCAGCAGCAGACAGGTGCCTGTGAATGAGCAGTTCTTC. Its protein product is CASSRQVPVNEQFF. Together with reference TRBV5-1 and TRBJ2-1, the CDR3 gives the full variable domain: KAGVTQTPRYLIKTRGQQVTLSCSPISGHRSVSWYQQTPGQGLQFLFEYFSETQRNKGNFPGRFSGRQFSNSRSEMNVSTLELGDSALYLCASSRQVPVNEQFFGPGTRLTVL.

The J gene is TRBJ2-7, the V gene TRBV7-2; TRBD2 matches at 7 bases. This CDR3 has 15 residues. V shed 6 bases, J shed 0 bases, and the junction held 8 bases outside the gene matches. The germline gives CDR1 SGHTA, CDR2 FQGNSA. The CDR3 DNA reads TGTGCCAGCAGGCCACAGAGCGGGGACTCCTACGAGCAGTACTTC. This gives the protein CASRPQSGDSYEQYF. Full variable domain (rest looked up from reference TRBV7-2 and TRBJ2-7): GAGVSQSPSNKVTEKGKDVELRCDPISGHTALYWYRQSLGQGLEFLIYFQGNSAPDKSGLPSDRFSAERTGGSVSTLTIQRTQQEDSAVYLCASRPQSGDSYEQYFGPGTRLTVT.

This clone has more than one count but fewer than ten. The chain combines TRBV9 with TRBJ2-7; TRBD1 might be the D (6 bases). CDR1 is SGDLS, CDR2 YYNGEE, per germline. With 9 bases removed from V and 0 bases from J, the gap between germline ends came to 19 bases. The CDR3 extends over 15 amino acids. This CDR3 is CAKGVGQQTSYEQYF. CDR3 DNA: TGTGCCAAGGGCGTTGGACAGCAGACCTCCTACGAGCAGTACTTC.

DNA for the CDR3: TGTGCCAGCAGCTCGGACAGGGATCGAGGATCACCCCTCCACTTT. Protein: CASSSDRDRGSPLHF. This sequence joins TRBV13 and TRBJ1-6; 8 nucleotides match TRBD1. Per the germline V gene, CDR1 is PRHDT and CDR2 is FYEKMQ (reference sequence). The CDR3 is 15 residues long. V lost 4 bases to trimming and J lost 10 bases; unmatched junction nucleotides: 9.

V usage is TRBV18 and J usage is TRBJ2-2; no clear D. The CDR3 is 14 residues long. The ends were cut back, 4 bases at V and 0 bases at J, with 6 bases in the middle. Germline CDR1 reads KGHSH; CDR2 reads LQKENI. This CDR3 is CASSRATNTGELFF. CDR3 DNA: TGTGCCAGCTCACGGGCGACGAACACCGGGGAGCTGTTTTTT.

This clone was seen once. Here the CDR3 DNA reads TGTGCCAGCAGCTGGACTCCTAGGACAGGTCAGACGTCCTACAATGAGCAGTTCTTC. Its protein product is CASSWTPRTGQTSYNEQFF. The V and J genes are TRBV7-3 and TRBJ2-1, with TRBD1 identical over 7 bases. The CDR3 is made up of 19 amino acids. Unmatched junction bases numbered 16, after V lost 4 bases and J lost 1 base. Germline V lookup: CDR1 SGHTA, CDR2 FQGTGA.